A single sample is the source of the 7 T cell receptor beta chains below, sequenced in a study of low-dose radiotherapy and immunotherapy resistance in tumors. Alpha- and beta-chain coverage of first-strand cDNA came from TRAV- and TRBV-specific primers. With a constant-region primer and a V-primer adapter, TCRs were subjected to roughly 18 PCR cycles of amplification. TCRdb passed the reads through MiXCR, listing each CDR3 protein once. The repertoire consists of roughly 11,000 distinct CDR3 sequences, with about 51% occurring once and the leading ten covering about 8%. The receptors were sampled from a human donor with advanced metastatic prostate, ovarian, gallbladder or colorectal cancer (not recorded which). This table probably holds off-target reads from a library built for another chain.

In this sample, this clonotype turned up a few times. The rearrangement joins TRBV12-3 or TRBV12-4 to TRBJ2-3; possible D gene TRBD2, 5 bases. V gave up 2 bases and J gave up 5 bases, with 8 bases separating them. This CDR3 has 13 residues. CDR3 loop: CASSLIAGDTQYF. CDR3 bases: TGTGCCAGCAGTTTAATTGCGGGAGATACGCAGTATTTT.

The CDR3 DNA follows: TGCGCCAGCAGCTTGACTAGCGGGATATACAATGAGCAGTTCTTC. Protein: CASSLTSGIYNEQFF. The gene calls are TRBV5-1 and TRBJ2-1, with TRBD2 identical over 10 bases. Germline CDR1 reads SGHRS; CDR2 reads YFSETQ. Losses at the gene ends were 1 base for V and 4 bases for J; bases not matched to a gene: 2. The CDR3 has 15 amino acids.

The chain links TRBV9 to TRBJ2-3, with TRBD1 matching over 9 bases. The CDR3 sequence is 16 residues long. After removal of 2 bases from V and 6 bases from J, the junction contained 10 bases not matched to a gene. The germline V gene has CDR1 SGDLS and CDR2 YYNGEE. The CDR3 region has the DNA TGTGCCAGCAGCGTCGGACAGGGGAATTTAAGGGATACGCAGTATTTT. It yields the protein CASSVGQGNLRDTQYF.

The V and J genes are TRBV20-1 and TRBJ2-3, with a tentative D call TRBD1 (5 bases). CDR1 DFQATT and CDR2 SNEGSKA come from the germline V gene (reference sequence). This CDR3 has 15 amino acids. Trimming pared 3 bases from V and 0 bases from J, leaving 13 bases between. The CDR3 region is CSASLRGASTDTQYF. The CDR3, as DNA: TGCAGTGCTAGCCTTAGGGGCGCTAGCACAGATACGCAGTATTTT.

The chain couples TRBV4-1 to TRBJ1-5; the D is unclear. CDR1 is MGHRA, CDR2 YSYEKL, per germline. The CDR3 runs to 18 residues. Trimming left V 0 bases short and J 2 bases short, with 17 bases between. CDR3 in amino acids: CASSQEPLSPTGNQPQHF. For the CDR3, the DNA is TGCGCCAGCAGCCAAGAACCCCTATCCCCGACTGGCAATCAGCCCCAGCATTTT.

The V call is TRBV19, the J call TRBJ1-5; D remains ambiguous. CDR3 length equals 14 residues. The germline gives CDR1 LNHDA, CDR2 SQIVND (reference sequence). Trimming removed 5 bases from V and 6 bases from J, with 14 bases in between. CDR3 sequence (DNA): TGTGCCAGTAGTGCCGCGGAGTTGAGTCAGCCCCAGCATTTT. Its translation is CASSAAELSQPQHF.

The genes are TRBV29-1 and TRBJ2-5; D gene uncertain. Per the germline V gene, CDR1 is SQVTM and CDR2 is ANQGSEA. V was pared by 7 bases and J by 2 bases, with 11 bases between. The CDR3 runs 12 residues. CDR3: CSGAVGQETQYF. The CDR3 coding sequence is TGCAGCGGCGCAGTGGGGCAAGAGACCCAGTACTTC.